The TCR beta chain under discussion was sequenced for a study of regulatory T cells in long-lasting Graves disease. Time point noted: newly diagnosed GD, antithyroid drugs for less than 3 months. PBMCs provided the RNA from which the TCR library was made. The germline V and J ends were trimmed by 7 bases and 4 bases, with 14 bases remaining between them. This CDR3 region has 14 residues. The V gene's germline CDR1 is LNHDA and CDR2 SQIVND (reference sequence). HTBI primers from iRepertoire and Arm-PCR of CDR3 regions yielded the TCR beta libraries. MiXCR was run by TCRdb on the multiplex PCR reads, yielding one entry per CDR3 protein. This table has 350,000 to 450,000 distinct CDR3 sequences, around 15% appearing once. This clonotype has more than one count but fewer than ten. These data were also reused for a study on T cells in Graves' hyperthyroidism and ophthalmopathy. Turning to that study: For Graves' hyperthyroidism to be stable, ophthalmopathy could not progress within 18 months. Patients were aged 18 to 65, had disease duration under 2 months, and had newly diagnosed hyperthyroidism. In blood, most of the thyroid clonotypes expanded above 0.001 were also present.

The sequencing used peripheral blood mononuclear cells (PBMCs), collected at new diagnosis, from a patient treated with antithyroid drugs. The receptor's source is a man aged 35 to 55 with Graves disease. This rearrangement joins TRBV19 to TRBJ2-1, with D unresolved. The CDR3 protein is CASTTADGYNEQFF. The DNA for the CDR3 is TGTGCCAGTACCACCGCGGACGGGTACAATGAGCAGTTCTTC.